This TCR beta chain was recorded in a study of blood T cell repertoires in COVID-19. The CDR3 has 14 amino acids. Germline V gene sequence: CDR1 MDHEN, CDR2 SYDVKM. The V segment lost 6 bases and the J segment 2 bases; nucleotides outside the gene matches: 3. Per the original data handling: Amplification with reference gene primers provided the estimates of nucleated cell counts. Produced via immunoSEQ multiplex PCR; TCRdb's table is partial and in-frame only. V, J and clone size are taken as reported in that table, and D and trimming were inferred from the DNA itself. The top ten hold 2.9% of the sample, which has a few hundred thousand clones, roughly nine tenths seen once.

The chain employs TRBV28 and TRBJ1-4; TRBD1 aligns across 7 bases. This clonotype originated in a young woman with COVID-19, enrolled during active disease. Sequenced input: peripheral blood. The CDR3 loop reads CASRPGGTNEKLFF. The CDR3 DNA sequence: TGTGCCAGCAGGCCAGGGGGGACTAATGAAAAACTGTTTTTT.